The rows below give T cell receptor beta chains drawn from one sample of a study of OX40 agonist ivuxolimab in advanced cancers. Some clones are missing from TCRdb's copy, which holds only in-frame ones; the method was immunoSEQ multiplex PCR. The top ten clones hold 5% of a sample with about 71,000 clones, roughly three quarters of them seen once. The source material was CD4+ or CD8+ T cells sorted from blood, sampled in a trial of the OX40 agonist ivuxolimab. The receptors were sampled from an adult with an advanced solid tumor such as melanoma, head and neck, liver or kidney cancer. The CDR3 runs from the conserved cysteine through the conserved F or W. A D gene is named only where the DNA matches it firmly. A clone size is listed for some rows: how often the clone was seen (once, few, many), or a class if it is expanded.

TRBV14	TRBJ2-3	-	-	CASSQEVATLWGDTQYF	TGTGCCAGCAGCCAAGAGGTCGCCACTCTTTGGGGAGATACGCAGTATTTT
TRBV6-1	TRBJ1-2	-	-	CASRRAVGYGYTF	TGTGCCAGCAGGCGGGCAGTAGGCTATGGCTACACCTTC
TRBV4-1	TRBJ2-5	TRBD2	-	CASSQLSRLAGGETQYF	TGCGCCAGCAGCCAACTTTCTCGGCTAGCGGGAGGAGAGACCCAGTACTTC
TRBV19	TRBJ1-2	-	-	CASSTAGRGYTF	TGTGCCAGTAGTACAGCGGGCCGGGGCTACACCTTC
TRBV6-4	TRBJ2-3	TRBD2	-	CASSPASGGASDTQYF	TGTGCCAGCAGCCCAGCTAGCGGGGGGGCCTCAGATACGCAGTATTTT
TRBV4-2	TRBJ2-3	TRBD2	-	CASSPGLAGGPTDTQYF	TGTGCCAGCAGCCCGGGACTAGCGGGGGGGCCAACAGATACGCAGTATTTT
TRBV4-1	TRBJ1-3	-	once	CASSQFTGFGSGNTIYF	TGCGCCAGCAGCCAGTTCACAGGGTTCGGTTCTGGAAACACCATATATTTT
TRBV6-1	TRBJ2-1	-	-	CASSELGRSYNEQFF	TGTGCCAGCAGTGAATTGGGGCGTTCCTACAATGAGCAGTTCTTC
TRBV6-1	TRBJ1-2	TRBD1	-	CASSEATGGGGGYTF	TGTGCCAGCAGTGAAGCGACAGGGGGCGGGGGTGGCTACACCTTC
TRBV11-2	TRBJ2-7	TRBD1	-	CASRGQLYYEQYF	TGTGCCAGCAGGGGACAGTTATACTACGAGCAGTACTTC
TRBV27	TRBJ1-4	TRBD1	-	CASSYTGTGYNEKLFF	TGTGCCAGCAGTTACACCGGGACAGGGTACAATGAAAAACTGTTTTTT
TRBV6-1	TRBJ1-5	-	-	CASSVGRERGNQPQHF	TGTGCCAGCAGTGTGGGAAGGGAGCGGGGTAATCAGCCCCAGCATTTT
TRBV25-1	TRBJ1-1	-	-	CASSDIGMNTEAFF	TGTGCCAGCAGTGATATTGGGATGAACACTGAAGCTTTCTTT
TRBV6-5	TRBJ1-1	-	-	CASSSVTEAFF	TGTGCCAGCAGTTCCGTCACTGAAGCTTTCTTT
TRBV6-1	TRBJ2-3	TRBD1	-	CASSVDREALYTQYF	TGTGCCAGCAGCGTCGACAGGGAAGCACTATATACGCAGTATTTT
TRBV7-2	TRBJ2-3	-	few	CASSFLPSGRADTQYF	TGTGCCAGCAGCTTTCTGCCCAGTGGTAGGGCAGATACGCAGTATTTT
TRBV11-3	TRBJ1-5	-	-	CASSRTVDQPQHF	TGTGCCAGCAGTCGGACAGTCGATCAGCCCCAGCATTTT
TRBV5-6	TRBJ1-5	-	-	CASSRRGNQPQHF	TGTGCCAGCAGCCGACGGGGCAATCAGCCCCAGCATTTT
TRBV7-9	TRBJ2-5	TRBD1	-	CASSWDSQETQYF	TGTGCCAGCAGCTGGGACAGTCAAGAGACCCAGTACTTC
TRBV18	TRBJ2-3	-	-	CASSPGSTDTQYF	TGTGCCAGCTCACCAGGGAGCACAGATACGCAGTATTTT
TRBV18	TRBJ2-6	TRBD1	-	CASYQGTEYSGANVLTF	TGTGCCAGCTACCAGGGGACAGAGTACTCTGGGGCCAACGTCCTGACTTTC
TRBV7-6	TRBJ2-7	-	-	CASSPDSPSYEQYF	TGTGCCAGCAGCCCTGACAGCCCTTCCTACGAGCAGTACTTC
TRBV29-1	TRBJ2-3	TRBD1	once	CSVQGMGTDTQYF	TGCAGCGTACAGGGGATGGGCACAGATACGCAGTATTTT